This passage covers 5 T cell receptor beta chains from one sample sequenced in a study of T cells in Graves' hyperthyroidism and ophthalmopathy. The TCR beta CDR3 regions underwent amplification using RNA transcripts as the source. First-round RT-PCR of the TCR CDR3 relied on the HTBI primer set. TCRdb fed the multiplex PCR reads into MiXCR, producing one record per CDR3 protein. The sample lists hundreds of thousands of distinct CDR3 sequences, over 35% occurring once. Input material: blood. The receptor set was obtained from a man aged 18 to 30 with Graves' hyperthyroidism.

The V and J genes are TRBV19 and TRBJ1-5; 7 positions match TRBD1. The J segment lost 4 bases and the V segment lost 9 bases, leaving 15 bases of the junction unmatched. Germline V gene sequence: CDR1 LNHDA, CDR2 SQIVND (reference sequence). The length of the CDR3 is 16 residues. Here the CDR3 DNA reads TGTGCCAGCAGACGAACCGGGACAGCCGGTAATCAGCCCCAGCATTTT. It codes for CASRRTGTAGNQPQHF.

The chain uses TRBV10-2 and TRBJ2-5; 7 nucleotides line up with TRBD1. The CDR3 has 18 amino acids. Per the germline V gene, CDR1 is WSHSY and CDR2 is SAAADI. Trimming cost V 4 bases and J 3 bases; bases outside gene matches: 17. In DNA, the CDR3 is TGCGCCAGCAGTGCCGGAGACAGGGAGCTGAGTGAAAAAGAGACCCAGTACTTC. It codes for CASSAGDRELSEKETQYF.

This clonotype showed up many times. The chain combines TRBV10-3 with TRBJ1-6, with TRBD1 identical over 9 bases. From germline, CDR1 is ENHRY and CDR2 SYGVKD. The CDR3 runs 13 residues. V gave up 3 bases and J gave up 10 bases; unmatched junction bases: 1. As DNA, the CDR3 is TGTGCCATCAGTGAAGGACAGGGGTCACCCCTCCACTTT. Translating gives CAISEGQGSPLHF.

This clonotype has at least ten counts. The germline gene is not matched at one end of the junction; a read error may be the cause. The chain's CDR3 is CASSKEDIYYGYTF. CDR3 coding DNA: TGTGCCAGCAGCAAAGAAGACATCTACTATGGCTACACCTTC. The rearrangement uses TRBV14 and TRBJ1-2; D unclear. The CDR3 totals 14 residues. Germline loops: CDR1 SGHDN, CDR2 FVKESK.

This clonotype was counted ten times or more. The V and J genes are TRBV29-1 and TRBJ1-2; D might be TRBD1 (5 bases). The V gene's germline CDR1 is SQVTM and CDR2 ANQGSEA. The CDR3 extends over 14 amino acids. Trimming pared 1 base from V and 4 bases from J, leaving 13 bases between. CDR3 nucleotide sequence: TGCAGCGTTGAAGGAGGGGAGGCCTTCTATGGCTACACCTTC. Protein product: CSVEGGEAFYGYTF.